One T cell receptor (beta chain) is described in this entry. The sample originates from a study of blood T cell repertoires in COVID-19. About the study: Material from acute and convalescent COVID-19 was sourced from the United States, Italy and Spain. T cells, B-cell-depleted T cells, or PBMCs provided the cDNA or gDNA that served as material.

Original methodology: Estimation of nucleated cell counts was performed using reference gene primer amplification. Sequenced by immunoSEQ multiplex PCR; TCRdb stores in-frame clones only, minus some. For V, J and clone size, that table is used; D and trimming come from the DNA. This sample has approximately 220,000 clones, with around four fifths found just once. This sequence originates from a woman in her fifties or sixties who had recovered from COVID-19. Sequencing input: peripheral blood.

The CDR3 sequence: CASSDNSGAGGELFF. The CDR3 DNA follows: TGCGCCAGCAGTGACAATTCAGGGGCAGGCGGGGAGCTGTTTTTT. The chain couples TRBV10-1 to TRBJ2-2, with a tentative D call TRBD1 (6 bases). Germline CDR1 is WNHNN and CDR2 is SYGVQD (reference sequence). V was trimmed by 3 bases and J by 7 bases, leaving 15 bases between them. This CDR3 is 15 amino acids long.